The 23 T cell receptor beta chains in this list originate from one sample, sequenced in a study of regulatory T cells in long-lasting Graves disease. Time point meaning: newly diagnosed GD, antithyroid drugs for less than 3 months. PBMCs were the source of the RNA used for TCR sequencing. Relying on iRepertoire HTBI primers and Arm-PCR of CDR3 regions, the team built TCR beta libraries. TCRdb redid the calling of the multiplex PCR reads with MiXCR, one entry per CDR3 protein. The repertoire holds over 500,000 distinct CDR3 sequences, with 15% to 20% as singletons. The same sample was also studied in work on T cells in Graves' hyperthyroidism and ophthalmopathy.

Sequenced material: peripheral blood mononuclear cells (PBMCs), taken at new diagnosis, from a patient treated with antithyroid drugs. The receptors come from a man younger than 35 with Graves disease.

Ten or more counts support this clonotype. This chain links TRBV3-1 with TRBJ2-1; D gene uncertain. Looked up from germline, CDR1 is LGHDT and CDR2 is YNNKEL (reference sequence). Trimming took off 4 bases at V and 6 bases at J, with 10 bases between the two ends. The CDR3 loop spans 13 amino acids. The DNA of the CDR3 is TGTGCCAGCAGCCCCCTTGAAGGCAATGAGCAGTTCTTC. The encoded protein is CASSPLEGNEQFF.

The chain links TRBV6-2 or TRBV6-3 to TRBJ1-3; D remains ambiguous. The V gene lost 5 bases and the J gene lost 4 bases, with 15 bases spanning the gap. Germline loops: CDR1 MNHEY, CDR2 SVGEGT. This CDR3 is 15 amino acids long. CDR3 amino acids: CASSEMGSGGNTIYF. In nucleotides, the CDR3 is TGTGCCAGCAGTGAGATGGGATCAGGAGGAAACACCATATATTTT.

In this sample, this clonotype turned up many times. This chain connects TRBV18 to TRBJ2-7; the match to TRBD2 covers 7 bases. Germline CDR1 and CDR2: KGHSH and LQKENI. The CDR3 consists of 14 residues. Germline trimming cut 2 bases from V and 5 bases from J; bases unmatched to any gene: 6. The CDR3 loop is CASSPGGRANEQYF. The CDR3 coding sequence is TGTGCCAGCTCACCAGGGGGGAGGGCCAACGAGCAGTACTTC.

The table lists this clonotype with many counts. V and J are TRBV7-9 and TRBJ2-7; D unresolved. Germline lookup yields CDR1 SEHNR and CDR2 FQNEAQ (reference sequence). The CDR3 is made up of 12 amino acids. Trimming removed 2 bases from V and 5 bases from J, with 7 bases in between. Here the CDR3 DNA reads TGTGCCAGCAGCTTATCAAGGGACGAGCAGTACTTC. As protein: CASSLSRDEQYF. The whole variable domain, filled in from reference TRBV7-9 and TRBJ2-7, reads DTGVSQNPRHKITKRGQNVTFRCDPISEHNRLYWYRQTLGQGPEFLTYFQNEAQLEKSRLLSDRFSAERPKGSFSTLEIQRTEQGDSAMYLCASSLSRDEQYFGPGTRLTVT.

The sample holds many counts of this clonotype. The J gene is TRBJ1-5, the V gene TRBV28; D gene ambiguous. V was clipped by 1 base and J by 1 base, with 8 bases between them. This CDR3 is built from 15 residues. Germline V lookup: CDR1 MDHEN, CDR2 SYDVKM. CDR3 in amino acids: CASSLYPGSNQPQHF. The CDR3 DNA reads TGTGCCAGCAGTTTATATCCAGGCAGCAATCAGCCCCAGCATTTT.

The rearrangement links TRBV5-5 to TRBJ1-6; D gene ambiguous. The CDR3 has 15 residues. Trimming took 0 bases from V and 9 from J, leaving 13 bases between them. Germline V gene lookup returns CDR1 SGHKS and CDR2 YYEKEE (reference sequence). The CDR3 here is CASSLGVGEGSPLHF. The CDR3 DNA follows: TGTGCCAGCAGCTTGGGAGTGGGAGAGGGTTCACCCCTCCACTTT.

Turning to this clonotype: A much more abundant neighbour one base away suggests this may be a read error. CDR3 protein: CSARRPISYEQCF. CDR3 coding DNA: TGCAGTGCTAGGCGGCCCATCTCCTACGAGCAGTGCTTC. V usage is TRBV20-1 and J usage is TRBJ2-7; D unclear. The CDR3 is 13 amino acids. The germline V gene encodes CDR1 DFQATT and CDR2 SNEGSKA (reference sequence).

V gene TRBV7-9 combines with J gene TRBJ1-5; D perhaps matches TRBD1 (5 bases). V dropped 1 base and J dropped 0 bases, with 16 bases sitting between them. Germline CDR1 reads SEHNR; CDR2 reads FQNEAQ (reference sequence). CDR3 length: 18 amino acids. CDR3 sequence reads: CASSLGPGTRNSNQPQHF. The DNA of the CDR3 is TGTGCCAGCAGCTTAGGGCCCGGGACGCGGAATAGCAATCAGCCCCAGCATTTT.

In this sample, this clonotype turned up once. This rearrangement joins TRBV20-1 to TRBJ1-1, with a weak D call TRBD1 (6 bases). CDR1 and CDR2 (germline): DFQATT, SNEGSKA (reference sequence). V dropped 4 bases and J dropped 3 bases, with 15 bases sitting between them. The CDR3 sequence is 14 residues long. The CDR3 is CSAIEGGTDTEAFF. The CDR3 DNA is TGCAGTGCTATTGAGGGGGGGACGGACACTGAAGCTTTCTTT.

This clonotype has only a few counts. The chain carries TRBV9 and TRBJ2-7, with 7 bases aligning to TRBD1. CDR1 and CDR2 (germline): SGDLS, YYNGEE. CDR3 length: 16 amino acids. Trimming cost V 0 bases and J 6 bases; bases outside gene matches: 12. CDR3 in DNA: TGTGCCAGCAGCGTAGGTAGTACAGGGGAAGGGGTCGAGCAGTACTTC. Protein sequence: CASSVGSTGEGVEQYF.

This clonotype showed up many times. This chain links TRBV7-8 with TRBJ1-2, with 12 bases aligning to TRBD1. The junction had 7 bases not matched to a gene; V was cut back by 1 base and J by 7 bases. The germline CDR1 and CDR2 sequences are SGHVS and FQNEAQ. This CDR3 has 16 amino acids. CDR3 coding DNA: TGTGCCAGCAGCTTAGGGGGACAGGGGGCGATAGGTGGCTACACCTTC. This codes for CASSLGGQGAIGGYTF.

Of note for this clonotype: A much bigger clone sits one base away, suggesting this may be a read error. The chain recombines TRBV6-1 with TRBJ2-7; 8 nucleotides agree with TRBD2. The CDR3 is 15 amino acids. CDR1 and CDR2 (germline): MNHNS, SASEGT. Here the CDR3 reads CAGRSLADSSYEQYF. CDR3 sequence (DNA): TGTGCCGGCAGGTCACTAGCGGACAGCTCCTACGAGCAGTACTTC.

This clonotype was observed a few times. The chain employs TRBV28 and TRBJ2-2; 12 bases align to TRBD1. This CDR3 is built from 14 residues. The germline V gene encodes CDR1 MDHEN and CDR2 SYDVKM. V gave up 11 bases and J gave up 5 bases; unmatched junction bases: 6. The chain's CDR3 is CAGGTGGRTGELFF. The CDR3 nucleotides are TGTGCCGGGGGGACAGGGGGCAGAACCGGGGAGCTGTTTTTT.

This rearrangement joins TRBV4-1 to TRBJ2-7; perhaps TRBD2 as D (6 bases). Germline values: CDR1 MGHRA, CDR2 YSYEKL. V was trimmed by 0 bases and J by 3 bases, leaving 12 bases between them. The CDR3 length is 15 residues. For the CDR3, the DNA is TGCGCCAGCAGCCAAGATGTCGCGGGAAACTACGAGCAGTACTTC. This sequence encodes CASSQDVAGNYEQYF.

This clonotype was recorded many times. The chain recombines TRBV5-5 with TRBJ1-2; D is ambiguous. The germline V gene encodes CDR1 SGHKS and CDR2 YYEKEE (reference sequence). The CDR3 runs to 12 residues. Trimming took off 4 bases at V and 5 bases at J, with 9 bases between the two ends. The CDR3 loop is CASSPMEYGYTF. In DNA, the CDR3 is TGTGCCAGCAGCCCGATGGAGTATGGCTACACCTTC.

The chain uses TRBV10-3 and TRBJ1-2; D is unresolved. CDR1 is ENHRY and CDR2 is SYGVKD in the germline V gene. The ends were cut back, 4 bases at V and 3 bases at J, with 12 bases in the middle. The CDR3 contains 14 residues. The CDR3 bases are TGTGCCATCAGTGGCGAAGGACTTTACTATGGCTACACCTTC. It encodes CAISGEGLYYGYTF.

Note on this clonotype: One base away lies a much larger clone, so this may be a sequencing read error. V gene TRBV15 combines with J gene TRBJ2-2; 7 bases fit TRBD2. CDR3 length equals 15 residues. Germline V gene data show CDR1 as LNHNV and CDR2 as YYDKDF (reference sequence). The CDR3 coding sequence is TGTGCCGCCAGCAGACCTAGCGGGAACACCGGGGAGCTGTTTTTT. Protein sequence: CAASRPSGNTGELFF.

This clonotype has more than one count but fewer than ten. The chain uses TRBV7-3 and TRBJ2-1; 7 nucleotides agree with TRBD1. This CDR3 contains 15 residues. J lost 6 bases, V lost 5 bases, and 10 bases had no gene match. CDR1 is SGHTA, CDR2 FQGTGA, per germline. The chain's CDR3 is CASSASGQPPNEQFF. CDR3 sequence (DNA): TGTGCCAGCAGCGCCTCGGGACAGCCTCCCAATGAGCAGTTCTTC.

This clonotype was observed many times. This may stem from a read error, because a much larger clone lies one nucleotide away. The gene calls are TRBV7-3 and TRBJ2-1; 10 bases fit TRBD2. The trim removed 6 bases at V and 2 bases at J, leaving 4 bases unmatched. The CDR3 has 15 amino acids. Germline loops: CDR1 SGHTA, CDR2 FQGTGA. The CDR3 coding sequence is TGTGCCAGCAGTTCTAGCGGGAGCCCCTACAATGAGCAGTTCTTC. This translates into CASSSSGSPYNEQFF.

Ten or more counts support this clonotype. The chain employs TRBV20-1 and TRBJ2-7, with D tentatively TRBD2 (5 bases). The CDR3 loop spans 14 amino acids. Deletions cut 3 bases from V and 0 bases from J, with 12 bases between. Germline V gives CDR1 DFQATT, CDR2 SNEGSKA (reference sequence). CDR3 sequence: CSASLPGSSYEQYF. Written as DNA, the CDR3 is TGCAGTGCTAGCCTTCCGGGGAGCTCCTACGAGCAGTACTTC.

This clonotype was seen a single time. The rearrangement links TRBV5-5 to TRBJ2-7; the D is unclear. V lost 1 base and J lost 1, with 15 bases in between. Germline V gives CDR1 SGHKS, CDR2 YYEKEE (reference sequence). This CDR3 spans 16 amino acids. The CDR3 protein is CASSLNVPTISYEQYF. The CDR3 DNA is TGTGCCAGCAGCTTGAATGTACCAACCATTTCCTACGAGCAGTACTTC.

This clonotype was found a few times. V usage is TRBV5-1 and J usage is TRBJ2-1; maybe TRBD2 (6 bases). V lost 6 bases to trimming and J lost 4 bases, with 11 bases between them. From germline, CDR1 is SGHRS and CDR2 YFSETQ. The CDR3 covers 13 residues. The CDR3 DNA reads TGCGCCAGCAAAGCCCGGGGGTACAATGAGCAGTTCTTC. Residues: CASKARGYNEQFF.

In this sample, this clonotype turned up many times. The V call is TRBV20-1, the J call TRBJ2-2; 7 bases are a match to TRBD2. V lost 1 base to trimming and J lost 5 bases; unmatched junction nucleotides: 4. Per the germline V gene, CDR1 is DFQATT and CDR2 is SNEGSKA (reference sequence). This CDR3 comprises 14 residues. CDR3: CSARGGGSTGELFF. The CDR3 region has the DNA TGCAGTGCTAGAGGGGGCGGGAGTACCGGGGAGCTGTTTTTT.